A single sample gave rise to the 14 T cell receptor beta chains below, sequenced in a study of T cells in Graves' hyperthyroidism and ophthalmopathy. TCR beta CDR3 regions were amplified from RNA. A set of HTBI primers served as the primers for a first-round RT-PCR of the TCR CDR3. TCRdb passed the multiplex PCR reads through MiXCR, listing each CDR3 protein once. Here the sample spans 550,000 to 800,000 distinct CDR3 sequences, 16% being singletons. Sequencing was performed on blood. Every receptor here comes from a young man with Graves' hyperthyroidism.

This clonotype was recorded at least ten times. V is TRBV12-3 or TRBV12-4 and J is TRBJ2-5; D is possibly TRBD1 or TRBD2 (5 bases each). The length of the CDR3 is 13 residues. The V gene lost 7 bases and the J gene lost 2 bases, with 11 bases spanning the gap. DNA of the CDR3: TGTGCCAGCAAACGGGACGGGCAAGAGACCCAGTACTTC. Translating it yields CASKRDGQETQYF.

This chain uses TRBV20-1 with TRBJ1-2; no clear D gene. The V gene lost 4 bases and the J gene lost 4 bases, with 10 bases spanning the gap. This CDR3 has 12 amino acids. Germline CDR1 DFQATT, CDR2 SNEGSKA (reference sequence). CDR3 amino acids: CSAKGGIYGYTF. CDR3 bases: TGCAGTGCTAAAGGCGGAATCTATGGCTACACCTTC.

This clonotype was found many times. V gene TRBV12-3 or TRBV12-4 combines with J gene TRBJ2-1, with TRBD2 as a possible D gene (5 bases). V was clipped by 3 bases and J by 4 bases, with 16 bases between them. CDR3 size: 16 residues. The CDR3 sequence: CASSLVPVLEYNEQFF. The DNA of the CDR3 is TGTGCCAGCAGTTTGGTCCCGGTACTAGAGTACAATGAGCAGTTCTTC.

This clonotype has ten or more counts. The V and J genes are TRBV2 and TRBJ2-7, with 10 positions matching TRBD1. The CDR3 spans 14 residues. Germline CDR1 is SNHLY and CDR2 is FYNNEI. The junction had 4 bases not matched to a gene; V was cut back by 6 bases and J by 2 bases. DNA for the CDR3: TGTGCCAGCAGAGATGGACAGGGGGCCTACGAGCAGTACTTC. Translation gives CASRDGQGAYEQYF.

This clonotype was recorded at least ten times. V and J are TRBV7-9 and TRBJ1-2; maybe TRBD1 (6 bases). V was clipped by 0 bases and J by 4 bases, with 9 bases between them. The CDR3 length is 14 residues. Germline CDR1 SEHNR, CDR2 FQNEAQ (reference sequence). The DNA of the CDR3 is TGTGCCAGCAGCTTAGCGCTGACAGGCTATGGCTACACCTTC. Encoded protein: CASSLALTGYGYTF.

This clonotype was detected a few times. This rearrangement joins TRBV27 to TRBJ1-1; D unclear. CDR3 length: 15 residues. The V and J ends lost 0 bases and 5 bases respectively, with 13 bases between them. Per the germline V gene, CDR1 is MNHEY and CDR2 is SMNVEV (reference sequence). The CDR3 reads CASSLSSRGGTEAFF. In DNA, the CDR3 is TGTGCCAGCAGTTTATCGTCCCGGGGAGGAACTGAAGCTTTCTTT.

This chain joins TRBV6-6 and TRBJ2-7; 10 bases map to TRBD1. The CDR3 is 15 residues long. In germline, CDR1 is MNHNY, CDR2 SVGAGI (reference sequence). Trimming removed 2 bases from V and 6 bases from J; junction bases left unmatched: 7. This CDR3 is CASSYPGQGKFEQYF. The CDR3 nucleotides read TGTGCCAGCAGTTACCCGGGACAGGGGAAATTCGAGCAGTACTTC.

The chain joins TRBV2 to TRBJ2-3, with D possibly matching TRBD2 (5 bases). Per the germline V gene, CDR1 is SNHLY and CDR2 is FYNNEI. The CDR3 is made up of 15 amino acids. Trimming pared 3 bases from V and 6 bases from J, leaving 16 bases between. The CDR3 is CASSDPRLIGDTQYF. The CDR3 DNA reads TGTGCCAGCAGTGACCCCAGACTAATTGGGGATACGCAGTATTTT. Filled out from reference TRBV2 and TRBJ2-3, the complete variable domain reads EPEVTQTPSHQVTQMGQEVILRCVPISNHLYFYWYRQILGQKVEFLVSFYNNEISEKSEIFDDQFSVERPDGSNFTLKIRSTKLEDSAMYFCASSDPRLIGDTQYFGPGTRLTVL.

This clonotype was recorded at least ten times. Here the CDR3 reads CATSDLPGDEQFF. The DNA of the CDR3 is TGTGCCACCAGTGATTTACCGGGAGATGAGCAGTTCTTC. This chain connects TRBV24-1 to TRBJ2-1; perhaps TRBD2 as D (6 bases). Germline CDR1 and CDR2: KGHDR and SFDVKD. This CDR3 has 13 amino acids. The V end lost 1 base, the J end lost 8 bases, and 8 bases lay between the germline ends.

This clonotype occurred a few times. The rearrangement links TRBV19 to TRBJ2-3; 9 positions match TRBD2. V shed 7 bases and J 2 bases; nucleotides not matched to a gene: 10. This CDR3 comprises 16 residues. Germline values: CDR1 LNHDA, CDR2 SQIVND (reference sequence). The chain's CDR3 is CASTPGLARATDTQYF. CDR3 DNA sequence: TGTGCCAGTACCCCAGGACTAGCGCGGGCCACAGATACGCAGTATTTT. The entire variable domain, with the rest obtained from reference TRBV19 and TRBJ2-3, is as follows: DGGITQSPKYLFRKEGQNVTLSCEQNLNHDAMYWYRQDPGQGLRLIYYSQIVNDFQKGDIAEGYSVSREKKESFPLTVTSAQKNPTAFYLCASTPGLARATDTQYFGPGTRLTVL.

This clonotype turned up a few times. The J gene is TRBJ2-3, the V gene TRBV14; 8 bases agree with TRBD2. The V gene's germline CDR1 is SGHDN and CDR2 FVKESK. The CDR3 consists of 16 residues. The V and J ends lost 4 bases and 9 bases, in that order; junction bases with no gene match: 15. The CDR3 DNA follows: TGTGCCAGCAGCCCCCTTGTGACGGGAGGGCCAGGAACGCAGTATTTT. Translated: CASSPLVTGGPGTQYF.

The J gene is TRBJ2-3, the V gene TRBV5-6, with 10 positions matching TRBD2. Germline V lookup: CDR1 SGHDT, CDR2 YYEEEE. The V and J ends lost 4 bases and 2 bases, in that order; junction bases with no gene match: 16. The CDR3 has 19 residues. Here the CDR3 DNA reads TGTGCCAGCAGCCTACGGACAGGCGGTGGGACTAGCGTCACAGATACGCAGTATTTT. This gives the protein CASSLRTGGGTSVTDTQYF.

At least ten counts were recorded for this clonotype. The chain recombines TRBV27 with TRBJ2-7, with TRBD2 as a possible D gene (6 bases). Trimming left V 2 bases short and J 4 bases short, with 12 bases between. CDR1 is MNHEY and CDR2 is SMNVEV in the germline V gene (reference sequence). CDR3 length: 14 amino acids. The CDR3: CASSLHGRSYEQYF. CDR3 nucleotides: TGTGCCAGCAGTTTACACGGGAGATCGTACGAGCAGTACTTC.

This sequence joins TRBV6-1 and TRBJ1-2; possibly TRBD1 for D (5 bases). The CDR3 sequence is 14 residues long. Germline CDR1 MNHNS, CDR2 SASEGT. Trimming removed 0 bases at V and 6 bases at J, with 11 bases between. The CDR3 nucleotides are TGTGCCAGCAGTGAAGCGGGGCGCGGGAATGGCTACACCTTC. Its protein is CASSEAGRGNGYTF.